Each of the 26 T cell receptor beta chains below was sequenced from the same sample in a study of OX40 agonist ivuxolimab in advanced cancers. Data came from immunoSEQ multiplex PCR; TCRdb stores just in-frame clones and leaves some out. The table records tens of thousands of clones, under 90% of them present only once. Sequencing was performed on CD4+ or CD8+ T cells sorted from blood, taken in a trial of the OX40 agonist ivuxolimab. Receptors were obtained from an adult with an advanced solid tumor such as melanoma, head and neck, liver or kidney cancer.

The chain recombines TRBV10-2 with TRBJ1-2; 10 bases map to TRBD1. Germline assignment: CDR1 WSHSY and CDR2 SAAADI. The CDR3 has 13 amino acids. The V gene end was trimmed by 10 bases and the J gene end by 5 bases; junction bases not matched to a gene: 7. CDR3 protein: CATSTGGRYGYTF. The CDR3 coding sequence is TGCGCCACCTCGACAGGGGGCCGTTATGGCTACACCTTC.

The chain is built from TRBV6-6 and TRBJ2-7; D gene ambiguous. Trimming cost V 2 bases and J 2 bases, with 13 bases left between them. The germline V gene has CDR1 MNHNY and CDR2 SVGAGI (reference sequence). The CDR3 is 15 amino acids. The CDR3 here is CASSYVVDRAYEQYF. The CDR3 DNA reads as TGTGCCAGCAGTTACGTTGTGGACCGTGCCTACGAGCAGTACTTC.

This chain uses TRBV2 with TRBJ2-7; 8 bases are shared with TRBD1. Germline CDR1 and CDR2: SNHLY and FYNNEI. CDR3 size: 13 residues. The trim removed 3 bases at V and 7 bases at J, leaving 5 bases unmatched. The CDR3 DNA sequence: TGTGCCAGCAGTGACCAGGGGGCGTATGAGCAGTACTTC. Its protein is CASSDQGAYEQYF. Full variable domain (rest looked up from reference TRBV2 and TRBJ2-7): EPEVTQTPSHQVTQMGQEVILRCVPISNHLYFYWYRQILGQKVEFLVSFYNNEISEKSEIFDDQFSVERPDGSNFTLKIRSTKLEDSAMYFCASSDQGAYEQYFGPGTRLTVT.

The rearrangement joins TRBV13 to TRBJ1-3; D uncertain. There are 15 residues in the CDR3. Germline V gene lookup returns CDR1 PRHDT and CDR2 FYEKMQ (reference sequence). Trimming removed 0 bases at V and 8 bases at J, with 14 bases between. The DNA of the CDR3 is TGTGCCAGCAGCTTAGGCCTTGGGAGTGTAGACACCATATATTTT. It specifies CASSLGLGSVDTIYF.

This chain connects TRBV6-5 to TRBJ1-2; D not resolved. The V end lost 0 bases, the J end lost 3 bases, and 11 bases lay between the germline ends. CDR1 is MNHEY, CDR2 SVGAGI, per germline. The CDR3 sequence is 15 residues long. The CDR3 here is CASSYSSGNHYGYTF. The CDR3 nucleotides are TGTGCCAGCAGTTACTCGTCAGGAAACCACTATGGCTACACCTTC.

The CDR3 DNA sequence: TGTGCCAGCAGCTTGGTGGGCCGGACAGGCTTCTATGGCTACACCTTC. Its translation is CASSLVGRTGFYGYTF. V usage is TRBV5-6 and J usage is TRBJ1-2; 7 nucleotides match TRBD1. The CDR3 length is 16 residues. CDR1 is SGHDT, CDR2 YYEEEE, per germline. J gave up 4 bases and V 0 bases, and 9 bases lay outside the gene matches. Supplemented by reference TRBV5-6 and TRBJ1-2, the full variable domain reads DAGVTQSPTHLIKTRGQQVTLRCSPKSGHDTVSWYQQALGQGPQFIFQYYEEEERQRGNFPDRFSGHQFPNYSSELNVNALLLGDSALYLCASSLVGRTGFYGYTFGSGTRLTVV.

This clone was seen only a few times. The chain carries TRBV7-8 and TRBJ2-2; 7 bases line up with TRBD1. Per the germline V gene, CDR1 is SGHVS and CDR2 is FQNEAQ. This CDR3 is 16 amino acids long. The ends lost 5 bases at V and 6 bases at J; junction bases unmatched: 12. The CDR3 loop is CASSGTVLVISGELFF. Here the CDR3 DNA reads TGTGCCAGCAGCGGGACAGTGCTAGTTATTTCCGGGGAGCTGTTTTTT.

This clone was picked up one time. The chain carries TRBV5-1 and TRBJ2-7; no definite D call. The germline V gene encodes CDR1 SGHRS and CDR2 YFSETQ. This CDR3 spans 13 amino acids. Trimming removed 4 bases at V and 3 bases at J, with 11 bases between. CDR3 in amino acids: CASSPGPFYEQYF. The CDR3 coding sequence is TGCGCCAGCAGCCCGGGCCCATTCTACGAGCAGTACTTC.

CDR3 sequence (DNA): TGTGCCAGCAGTTTACTCTTAAACACAGATACGCAGTATTTT. The encoded protein is CASSLLLNTDTQYF. The V gene is TRBV27, the J gene TRBJ2-3, with D unresolved. Trimming took 2 bases from V and 2 from J, leaving 8 bases between them. There are 14 residues in the CDR3. CDR1 and CDR2 from the germline V gene are MNHEY and SMNVEV (reference sequence).

This chain uses TRBV27 with TRBJ1-6; no reliable D call. Trimming cost V 7 bases and J 6 bases, with 10 bases left between them. This CDR3 has 13 amino acids. CDR1 and CDR2 (germline): MNHEY, SMNVEV (reference sequence). CDR3 DNA: TGTGCCAGCACTTGGTCACTTAATTCACCCCTCCACTTT. This codes for CASTWSLNSPLHF.

This sequence joins TRBV28 and TRBJ1-6; TRBD1 agrees at 7 bases. The CDR3 loop spans 16 amino acids. The V gene's germline CDR1 is MDHEN and CDR2 SYDVKM. J was trimmed by 2 bases and V by 5 bases; bases with no gene match: 6. The chain's CDR3 is CASSPQGGTYNSPLHF. As DNA, the CDR3 is TGTGCCAGCAGTCCCCAGGGGGGTACCTATAATTCACCCCTCCACTTT.

The J gene is TRBJ2-5, the V gene TRBV5-6, with TRBD2 matching over 11 bases. The germline V gene has CDR1 SGHDT and CDR2 YYEEEE. CDR3 length: 15 residues. The junction had 7 bases not matched to a gene; V was cut back by 4 bases and J by 5 bases. CDR3 loop: CASSLQLAGAETQYF. In nucleotides, the CDR3 is TGTGCCAGCAGCCTCCAACTAGCGGGAGCGGAGACCCAGTACTTC.

This clone was seen only once. This chain links TRBV27 with TRBJ2-7; TRBD1 matches 7 bases. The CDR3 length is 14 residues. The germline V gene has CDR1 MNHEY and CDR2 SMNVEV (reference sequence). With V trimmed by 10 bases and J by 6 bases, 15 bases remained unmatched. CDR3 bases: TGTGCCACCAAATTACGACAGGGATCGCGCGAGCAGTACTTC. Amino acid sequence: CATKLRQGSREQYF.

CDR3 nucleotides: TGCGCCAGCAGCTCGACTACAGGGGGTACGGGCACTGAAGCTTTCTTT. It specifies CASSSTTGGTGTEAFF. The genes are TRBV4-3 and TRBJ1-1; 8 nucleotides line up with TRBD1. Germline V gene data show CDR1 as LGHNA and CDR2 as YSLEER. V dropped 5 bases and J dropped 4; count of bases not matched to a gene: 12. The CDR3 contains 16 residues.

The chain carries TRBV2 and TRBJ1-2; the D gene is possibly TRBD1 (6 bases). The CDR3 consists of 14 residues. Trimming took 3 bases from V and 8 from J, leaving 16 bases between them. Germline loops: CDR1 SNHLY, CDR2 FYNNEI. CDR3 DNA sequence: TGTGCCAGCAGTGATGAATCGAGGGGGAACGGCTACACCTTC. Protein: CASSDESRGNGYTF.

The gene calls are TRBV7-2 and TRBJ1-1; no firm D call. The CDR3 is 15 amino acids. Germline CDR1 and CDR2: SGHTA and FQGNSA. V was trimmed by 6 bases and J by 2 bases, leaving 16 bases between them. DNA of the CDR3: TGTGCCAGCAGTCGAATTAGGCCGATAAACACTGAAGCTTTCTTT. Translation: CASSRIRPINTEAFF.

The V call is TRBV7-9, the J call TRBJ2-1; D is undetermined. Germline V gene data show CDR1 as SEHNR and CDR2 as FQNEAQ (reference sequence). V was trimmed by 5 bases and J by 9 bases, leaving 17 bases between them. This CDR3 spans 14 amino acids. The DNA for the CDR3 is TGTGCCAGCAGCCCTGGCATGATTTTTGGTGAGCAGTTCTTC. Translation gives CASSPGMIFGEQFF.

For this clone: A read error is likely here: a far larger clone is one base away. CDR3 in amino acids: CASSRTGGYEQYF. The DNA for the CDR3 is TGTGCCAGCAGTAGGACAGGGGGCTACGAGCAGTACTTC. The V gene is TRBV27, the J gene TRBJ2-7, with TRBD1 matching over 10 bases. The CDR3 consists of 13 residues. J gave up 3 bases and V 5 bases, and 1 base lay outside the gene matches. Germline CDR1 reads MNHEY; CDR2 reads SMNVEV (reference sequence).

The gene calls are TRBV5-8 and TRBJ2-7; D gene uncertain. This CDR3 has 14 residues. V lost 4 bases, J lost 0 bases, and 11 bases lay in between. Per the germline V gene, CDR1 is SGHTS and CDR2 is YDEGEE. CDR3 amino acids: CASSGQLSSYEQYF. The CDR3 DNA is TGTGCCAGCAGCGGGCAACTGAGCTCCTACGAGCAGTACTTC.

CDR3 loop: CASSWGTGEYNEQFF. CDR3 DNA sequence: TGTGCCAGCAGTTGGGGGACAGGGGAATACAATGAGCAGTTCTTC. The V gene is TRBV28, the J gene TRBJ2-1, with 10 bases that match TRBD1. Germline V gives CDR1 MDHEN, CDR2 SYDVKM. Unmatched junction bases numbered 4, after V lost 4 bases and J lost 4 bases. CDR3 length: 15 amino acids.

The chain combines TRBV7-9 with TRBJ2-7; a weak D match, TRBD1 (6 bases). Germline V gives CDR1 SEHNR, CDR2 FQNEAQ (reference sequence). The CDR3 consists of 18 residues. The V end was cut by 8 bases, the J end by 0 bases, with 26 bases between. The CDR3 spells CASAFLGGRGGSSYEQYF. DNA for the CDR3: TGTGCCAGCGCCTTTTTAGGGGGTAGAGGGGGTAGCTCCTACGAGCAGTACTTC.

The chain uses TRBV9 and TRBJ2-1; D is uncertain. V lost 5 bases, J lost 7 bases, and 13 bases lay in between. CDR1 is SGDLS, CDR2 YYNGEE, per germline. This CDR3 is built from 13 residues. DNA of the CDR3: TGTGCCAGCAGGGCGCGTGTCGGAAATGAGCAGTTCTTC. It specifies CASRARVGNEQFF.

V gene TRBV18 combines with J gene TRBJ1-1, with a tentative D call TRBD1 (5 bases). With 2 bases removed from V and 5 bases from J, the gap between germline ends came to 18 bases. This CDR3 has 16 amino acids. Germline V gives CDR1 KGHSH, CDR2 LQKENI. CDR3 sequence (DNA): TGTGCCAGCTCACCAAGAGTAGGGGCAATGTGGACTGAAGCTTTCTTT. Amino acids: CASSPRVGAMWTEAFF.

The gene calls are TRBV27 and TRBJ2-5; D is perhaps TRBD2 (5 bases). V gave up 4 bases and J gave up 10 bases, with 10 bases separating them. Germline CDR1 reads MNHEY; CDR2 reads SMNVEV (reference sequence). The CDR3 has 11 amino acids. CDR3 nucleotide sequence: TGTGCCAGCAGTTCAGGACGGGACCAGTACTTC. Translated: CASSSGRDQYF.

This chain connects TRBV27 to TRBJ1-1; D is unresolved. The V gene lost 2 bases and the J gene lost 3 bases, with 16 bases spanning the gap. There are 16 residues in the CDR3. CDR1 is MNHEY and CDR2 is SMNVEV in the germline V gene (reference sequence). The chain's CDR3 is CASSLAPTLTDTEAFF. The CDR3 coding sequence is TGTGCCAGCAGTTTAGCCCCAACTCTTACCGACACTGAAGCTTTCTTT.

This clone has just one count. The J gene is TRBJ2-1, the V gene TRBV4-3, with D perhaps matching TRBD1 (7 bases). This CDR3 spans 15 amino acids. Trimming stripped 4 bases from V and 1 base from J, with 11 bases between. Germline V gene lookup returns CDR1 LGHNA and CDR2 YSLEER. CDR3 sequence reads: CASSRQGGSYNEQFF. The CDR3 DNA is TGCGCCAGCAGCCGGCAGGGGGGATCCTACAATGAGCAGTTCTTC.